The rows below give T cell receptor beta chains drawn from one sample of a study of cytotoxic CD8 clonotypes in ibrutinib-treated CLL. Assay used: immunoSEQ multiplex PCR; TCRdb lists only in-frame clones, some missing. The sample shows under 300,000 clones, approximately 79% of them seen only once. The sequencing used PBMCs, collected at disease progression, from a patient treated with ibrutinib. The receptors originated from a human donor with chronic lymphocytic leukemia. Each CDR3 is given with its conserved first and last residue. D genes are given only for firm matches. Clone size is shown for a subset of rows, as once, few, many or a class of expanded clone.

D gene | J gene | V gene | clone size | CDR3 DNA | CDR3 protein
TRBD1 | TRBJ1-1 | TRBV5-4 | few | TGTGCCAGCAGCTACGGACAGGGGAGGACTGAAGCTTTCTTT | CASSYGQGRTEAFF
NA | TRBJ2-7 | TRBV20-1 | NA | TGCAGTCTTAAAGGGGACTACGAGCAGTACTTC | CSLKGDYEQYF
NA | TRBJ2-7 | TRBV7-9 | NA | TGTGCCAGCAGCGCGGGACAATACCTCTACGAGCAGTACTTC | CASSAGQYLYEQYF
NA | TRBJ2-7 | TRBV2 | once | TGTGCCAGCAGTGCGGACAATGGGGCCTACGAGCAGTACTTC | CASSADNGAYEQYF
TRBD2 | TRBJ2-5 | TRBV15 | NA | TGTGCCACCAGCACGGGTGGGACTAGTCGAGAGACCCAGTACTTC | CATSTGGTSRETQYF
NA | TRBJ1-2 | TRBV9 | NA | TGTGCCAGCAGCTCCGAGGGTAGGGGACCCTATGGCTACACCTTC | CASSSEGRGPYGYTF
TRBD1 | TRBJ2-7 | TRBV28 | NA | TGTGCCAGCAGTTTTGCCGGACAGGGGCAGTACGAGCAGTACTTC | CASSFAGQGQYEQYF
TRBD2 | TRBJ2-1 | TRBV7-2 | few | TGTGCCAGCAGCTTAGGAGCGGGAGCCTACAATGAGCAGTTCTTC | CASSLGAGAYNEQFF
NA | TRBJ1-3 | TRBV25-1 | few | TGTGCCAGCAGTGAATGGACTCCCGGGTGGGGAAACACCATATATTTT | CASSEWTPGWGNTIYF
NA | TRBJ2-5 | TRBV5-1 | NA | TGCGCCAGCAGACCAGGGGTCGGGTGGGAGACCCAGTACTTC | CASRPGVGWETQYF
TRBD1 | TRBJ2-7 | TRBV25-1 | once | TGTGCCAGCAACTACGTAGGGGACAGGGAGAGCTACGAGCAGTACTTC | CASNYVGDRESYEQYF
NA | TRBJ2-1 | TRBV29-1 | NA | TGCAGCGTAGCCCACCCTAGCGCTGTTTCCTACAATGAGCAGTTCTTC | CSVAHPSAVSYNEQFF
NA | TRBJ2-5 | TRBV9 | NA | TGTGCCAGCAGCTCGCGAGGGGCCGTGATGGAGACCCAGTACTTC | CASSSRGAVMETQYF
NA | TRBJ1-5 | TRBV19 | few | TGTGCCAGTAATTCGGATCAGCCCCAGCATTTT | CASNSDQPQHF
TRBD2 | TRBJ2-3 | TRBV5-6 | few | TGTGCCAGCAGCCGGGGGGACGGGAGCACAGATACGCAGTATTTT | CASSRGDGSTDTQYF
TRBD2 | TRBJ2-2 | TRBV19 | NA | TGTGCCAGTAGGCGAGCGGGGCCTAACACCGGGGAGCTGTTTTTT | CASRRAGPNTGELFF
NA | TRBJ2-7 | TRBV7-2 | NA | TGTGCCAGCAGCCCCCGGGGGGGACAGGGTTTCTACGAGCAGTACTTC | CASSPRGGQGFYEQYF
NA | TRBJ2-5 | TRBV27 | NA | TGTGCCAGCAGTACCAACTATCCGGAGTGGGAGACCCAGTACTTC | CASSTNYPEWETQYF
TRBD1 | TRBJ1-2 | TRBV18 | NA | TGTGCCAGCTCACCAATAGGGACAGGCAAAAGTGGCTACACCTTC | CASSPIGTGKSGYTF